The sample holds many counts of the clone carrying this TCR beta chain. These data belong to a study of patients and donors after allogeneic stem cell transplantation. TCRdb independently ran MiXCR on the RT-PCR reads; one entry per CDR3 protein. Of 90,000 to 120,000 distinct CDR3 sequences listed, approximately 40% were seen once; the top ten hold around 25%. V lost 4 bases to trimming and J lost 4 bases; unmatched junction nucleotides: 6. CDR1 is SGHRS and CDR2 is YFSETQ in the germline V gene. The CDR3 totals 14 residues. The chain has TRBV5-1 and TRBJ1-1; TRBD1 matches 8 bases. Sequenced: blood, either unsorted or a sorted T cell fraction (not recorded which). This sequence was found in a human donor who was either an allogeneic HSCT recipient or a stem cell or donor lymphocyte infusion donor (not recorded which). It is not recorded whose cells these are; they may come from a transplant donor. CDR3 nucleotides: TGCGCCAGCAGCACGGACAGGGTGAGCACTGAAGCTTTCTTT. This encodes CASSTDRVSTEAFF.